A single TCR beta chain is shown here with its context. The antigen remains unidentified. These data belong to a study of T cell responses to AZD1222 COVID-19 vaccine. Deletions cut 0 bases from V and 5 bases from J, with 10 bases between. Germline lookup yields CDR1 MNHEY and CDR2 SVGEGT. The CDR3 runs 14 residues. Points from the study as a whole: CD4 TCRs associated with vaccination spanned spike, dominating at 160-218 and 743-854. Of the AZD1222 recipients, only 5 to 7 were seropositive at baseline. Donors, mostly white British, included more females; clonal diversity was possibly underestimated.

Generated by immunoSEQ multiplex PCR, the TCRdb table keeps only in-frame clones and is missing some. The repertoire holds tens of thousands of clones, with roughly 84% as singletons. The gene calls are TRBV6-2 or TRBV6-3 and TRBJ1-2; the D is unclear. The material was peripheral blood, obtained on day 0 of AZD1222 vaccination. The source of this sequence is an adult in good health. The CDR3 here is CASSYSTVVYGYTF. In DNA form, the CDR3 reads TGTGCCAGCAGTTACTCGACGGTTGTATATGGCTACACCTTC.